What follows are 7 T cell receptor beta chains derived from one specimen sequenced in a study of brain T cells in children with intractable seizures. Only in-frame clones appear in the TCRdb table, and some are missing; sequencing was by immunoSEQ multiplex PCR. Among tens of thousands of clones listed, 93% were seen once. The sample in question was peripheral blood, obtained at surgery. Receptor source: a boy younger than two with tuberous sclerosis and intractable seizures.

The V and J genes are TRBV4-1 and TRBJ2-1; 10 bases map to TRBD2. V lost 2 bases, J lost 3 bases, and 7 bases stayed unmatched. This CDR3 spans 17 amino acids. Germline CDR1 MGHRA, CDR2 YSYEKL. Written as DNA, the CDR3 is TGCGCCAGCAGCCAAACCCTAGCGGGAGTTGTCTACAATGAGCAGTTCTTC. It yields the protein CASSQTLAGVVYNEQFF.

This rearrangement joins TRBV30 to TRBJ2-5; 10 bases align to TRBD2. V shed 0 bases and J 3 bases; nucleotides not matched to a gene: 7. The CDR3 covers 16 residues. Germline V gives CDR1 GTSNPN, CDR2 SVGIG (reference sequence). For the CDR3, the DNA is TGTGCCTGGAGTGTAGGGTTACTAGCGGGGAAAGAGACCCAGTACTTC. Translation: CAWSVGLLAGKETQYF.

The chain employs TRBV30 and TRBJ2-7; 9 positions match TRBD1. CDR1 GTSNPN and CDR2 SVGIG come from the germline V gene (reference sequence). CDR3 size: 15 residues. Trimming removed 3 bases from V and 7 bases from J; junction bases left unmatched: 13. The CDR3 loop reads CAWRGFPGQGSEQYF. The CDR3 bases are TGTGCCTGGAGGGGCTTTCCGGGACAGGGTTCTGAGCAGTACTTC.

The chain has TRBV14 and TRBJ2-1, with D unresolved. This CDR3 has 13 amino acids. V shed 0 bases and J shed 7 bases, with 7 bases lying between them. CDR1 and CDR2 (germline): SGHDN, FVKESK. The CDR3 sequence: CASSQDFMNEQFF. The DNA of the CDR3 is TGTGCCAGCAGCCAAGATTTTATGAATGAGCAGTTCTTC.

The V call is TRBV5-6, the J call TRBJ2-4; 9 bases align to TRBD2. Germline V gene data show CDR1 as SGHDT and CDR2 as YYEEEE. With V trimmed by 0 bases and J by 5 bases, 6 bases remained unmatched. The CDR3 sequence is 16 residues long. The DNA for the CDR3 is TGTGCCAGCAGCTTGGGGCAGCGGGGGGTCCAAAACATTCAGTACTTC. This translates into CASSLGQRGVQNIQYF.

The chain combines TRBV3-1 (or the pseudogene TRBV3-2) with TRBJ1-5, with D maybe TRBD1 (5 bases). CDR3 length: 15 residues. Germline CDR1 reads LGHDT; CDR2 reads YNNKEL (reference sequence). The V end lost 1 base, the J end lost 1 base, and 8 bases lay between the germline ends. The CDR3 sequence: CASSQGTLSNQPQHF. CDR3 coding DNA: TGTGCCAGCAGCCAAGGGACACTCAGCAATCAGCCCCAGCATTTT.

The rearrangement uses TRBV6-6 and TRBJ2-5; 10 nucleotides align to TRBD2. The CDR3 is made up of 16 amino acids. CDR1 MNHNY and CDR2 SVGAGI come from the germline V gene (reference sequence). Losses at the gene ends were 0 bases for V and 4 bases for J; bases not matched to a gene: 5. Written as DNA, the CDR3 is TGTGCCAGCAGTTACTCGGGGGTAGCGGGAGGAGAGACCCAGTACTTC. Translation: CASSYSGVAGGETQYF.